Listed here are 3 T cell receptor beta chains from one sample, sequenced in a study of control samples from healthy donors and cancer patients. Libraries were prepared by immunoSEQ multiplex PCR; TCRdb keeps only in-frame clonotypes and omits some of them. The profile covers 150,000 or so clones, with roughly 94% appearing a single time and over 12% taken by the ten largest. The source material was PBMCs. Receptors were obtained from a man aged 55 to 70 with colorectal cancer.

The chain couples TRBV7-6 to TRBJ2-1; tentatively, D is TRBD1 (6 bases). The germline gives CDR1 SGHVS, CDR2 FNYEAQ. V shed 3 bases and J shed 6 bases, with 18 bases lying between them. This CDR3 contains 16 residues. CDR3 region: CASSFPSGDKFNEQFF. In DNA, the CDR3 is TGTGCCAGCAGCTTCCCCTCAGGGGACAAGTTCAATGAGCAGTTCTTC.

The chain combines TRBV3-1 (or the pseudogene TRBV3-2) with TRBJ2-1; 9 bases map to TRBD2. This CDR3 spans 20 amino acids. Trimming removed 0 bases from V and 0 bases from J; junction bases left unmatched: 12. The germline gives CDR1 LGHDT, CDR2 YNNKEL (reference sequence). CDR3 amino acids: CASSQEIGASGVISYNEQFF. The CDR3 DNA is TGTGCCAGCAGCCAAGAAATCGGAGCTAGCGGGGTTATCTCCTACAATGAGCAGTTCTTC.

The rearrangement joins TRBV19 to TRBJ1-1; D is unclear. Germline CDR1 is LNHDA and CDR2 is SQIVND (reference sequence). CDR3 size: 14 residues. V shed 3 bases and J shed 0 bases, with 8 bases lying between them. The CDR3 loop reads CASSMVHLNTEAFF. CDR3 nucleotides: TGTGCCAGTAGTATGGTGCACTTGAACACTGAAGCTTTCTTT.